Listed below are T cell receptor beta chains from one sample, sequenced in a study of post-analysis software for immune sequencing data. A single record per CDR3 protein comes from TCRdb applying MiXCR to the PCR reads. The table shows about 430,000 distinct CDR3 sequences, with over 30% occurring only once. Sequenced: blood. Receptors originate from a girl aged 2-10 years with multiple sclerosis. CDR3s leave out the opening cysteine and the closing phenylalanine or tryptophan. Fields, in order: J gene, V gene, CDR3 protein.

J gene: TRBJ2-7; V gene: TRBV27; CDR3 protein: ASSPLQGPSYEQY
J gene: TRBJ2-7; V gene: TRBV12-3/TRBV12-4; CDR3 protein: ASSLSQGRGYEQY
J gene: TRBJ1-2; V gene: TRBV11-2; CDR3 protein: ASSLDIREGYT
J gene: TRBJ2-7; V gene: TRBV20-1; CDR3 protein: SEGSAPSGSLIYEQY
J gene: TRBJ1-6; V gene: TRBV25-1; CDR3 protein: ASSPPGREGSPLH
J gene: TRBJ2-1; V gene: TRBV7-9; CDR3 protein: ASSLDNRGDEQF
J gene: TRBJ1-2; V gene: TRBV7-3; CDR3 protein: ASSLGVGYGYT
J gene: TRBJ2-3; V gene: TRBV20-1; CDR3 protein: SAREPSTDTQY
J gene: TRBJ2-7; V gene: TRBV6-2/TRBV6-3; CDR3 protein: ASSYPETGTYEQY
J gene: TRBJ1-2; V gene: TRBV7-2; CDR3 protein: ASSLDFQDANYGYT
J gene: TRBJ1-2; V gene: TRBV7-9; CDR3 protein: ASSTKTGVYGYT
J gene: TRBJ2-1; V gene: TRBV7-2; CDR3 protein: ASSLAGLGSNEQF
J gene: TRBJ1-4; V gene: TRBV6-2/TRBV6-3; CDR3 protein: ASSYSSQATLEKLF
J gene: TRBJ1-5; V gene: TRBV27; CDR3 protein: ASSPKADQPQH
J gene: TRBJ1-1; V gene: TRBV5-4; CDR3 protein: ASSAPPGERTEAF
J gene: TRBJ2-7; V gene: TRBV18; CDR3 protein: ASSPRGLKEQY
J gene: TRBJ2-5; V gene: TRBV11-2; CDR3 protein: ASSLSLVETQY
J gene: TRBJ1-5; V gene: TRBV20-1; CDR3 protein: SAFTEGSNQPQH
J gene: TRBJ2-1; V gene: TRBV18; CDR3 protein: AGSPGQGRNEQF
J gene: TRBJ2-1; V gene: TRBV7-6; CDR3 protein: ASSLAVNNEQF
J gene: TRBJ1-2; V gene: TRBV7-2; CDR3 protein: ANSLAFRDSRGSYGYT
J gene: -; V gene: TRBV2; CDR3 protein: ASSGRTSGVYEQY
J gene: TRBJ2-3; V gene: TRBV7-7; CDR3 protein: ASSLAPGSSTDTQY
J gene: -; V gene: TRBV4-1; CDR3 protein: ASSPSGTTEGTQY
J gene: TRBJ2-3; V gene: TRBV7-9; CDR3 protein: ASSLSPSGPPTDTQY
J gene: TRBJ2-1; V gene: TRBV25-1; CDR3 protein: ASSGPRFNEQF
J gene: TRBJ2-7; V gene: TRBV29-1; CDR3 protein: SVEGLAGVYEQY
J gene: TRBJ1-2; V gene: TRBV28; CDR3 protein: ASSFSLGTNYGYT
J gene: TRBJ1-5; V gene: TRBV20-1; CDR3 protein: SAAGTGDQPQH
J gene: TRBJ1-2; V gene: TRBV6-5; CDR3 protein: ASSQGGNYYGYT
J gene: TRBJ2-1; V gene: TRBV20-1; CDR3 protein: SARVTGAFNNEQF
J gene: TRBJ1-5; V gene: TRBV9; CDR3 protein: ASSVGEGQPQH
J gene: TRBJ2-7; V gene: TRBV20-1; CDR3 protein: SAKNTDYEQY
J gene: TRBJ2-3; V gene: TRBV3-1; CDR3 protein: ASSRHSAGASTDTQY
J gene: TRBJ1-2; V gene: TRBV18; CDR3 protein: ASSPETGGIGGYT
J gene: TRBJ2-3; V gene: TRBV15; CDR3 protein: ATSFRTGDTQY
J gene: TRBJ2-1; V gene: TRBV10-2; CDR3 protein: AGRDRAYNEQF
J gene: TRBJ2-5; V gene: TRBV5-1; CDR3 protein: ASSLVAWMGGETQY
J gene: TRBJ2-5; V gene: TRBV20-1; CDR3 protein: SARTSAQTQY
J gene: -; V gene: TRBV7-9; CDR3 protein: ASSSLVASGRGVGETQY
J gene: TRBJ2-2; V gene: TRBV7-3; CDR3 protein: ASSFTGTSGFTGELF
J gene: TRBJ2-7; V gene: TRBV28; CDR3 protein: ASSLPSGRGREQY
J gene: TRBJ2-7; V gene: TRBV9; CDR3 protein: ASSLGQGVSEQY
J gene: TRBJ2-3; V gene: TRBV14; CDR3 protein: ASSPLAGGPRAETDTQY
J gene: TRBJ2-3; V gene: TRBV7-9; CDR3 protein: ASSPGIRTDTQY